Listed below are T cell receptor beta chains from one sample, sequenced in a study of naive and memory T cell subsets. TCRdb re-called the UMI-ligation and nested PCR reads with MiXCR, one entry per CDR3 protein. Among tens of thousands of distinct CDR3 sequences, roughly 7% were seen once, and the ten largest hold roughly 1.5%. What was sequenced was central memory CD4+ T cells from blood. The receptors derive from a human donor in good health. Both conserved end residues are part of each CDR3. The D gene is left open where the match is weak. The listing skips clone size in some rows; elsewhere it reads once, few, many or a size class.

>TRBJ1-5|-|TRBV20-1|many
TGCAGTGCTAGTGGCAGCTACAATCAGCCCCAGCATTTT
CSASGSYNQPQHF
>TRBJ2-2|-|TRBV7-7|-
TGTGCTAGCAGCCTGGACGACGATGGGACCGGGGAGCTGTTTTTT
CASSLDDDGTGELFF
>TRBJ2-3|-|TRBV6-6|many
TGTGCCAGCAGTTACTCGAAGGCGTACACAGATACGCAGTATTTT
CASSYSKAYTDTQYF
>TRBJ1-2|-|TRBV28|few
TGTGCCAGCAGTTTATATCAAATAGGGACGTCTAACTATGGCTACACCTTC
CASSLYQIGTSNYGYTF
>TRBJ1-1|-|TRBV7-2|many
TGTGCCAGCATGCTAATGGGAACTAACACTGAAGCTTTCTTT
CASMLMGTNTEAFF
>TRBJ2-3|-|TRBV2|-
TGTGCCACATATACAGATACGCAGTATTTT
CATYTDTQYF
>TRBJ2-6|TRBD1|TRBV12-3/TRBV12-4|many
TGTGCCAGCAAATTGACAGGGAGTATCTCTGGGGCCAACGTCCTGACTTTC
CASKLTGSISGANVLTF
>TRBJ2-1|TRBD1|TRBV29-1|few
TGCAGCGCCCGAGACAGGGGCAGGTACAATGAGCAGTTCTTC
CSARDRGRYNEQFF
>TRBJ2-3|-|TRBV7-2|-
TGTGCCAGCAGCGCCGGTGGAACAGGGCACAATACGCAGTATTTT
CASSAGGTGHNTQYF
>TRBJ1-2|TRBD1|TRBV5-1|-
TGCGCCAGCAGCAAGGGACAGGGGAACGGCTATGGCTACACCTTC
CASSKGQGNGYGYTF
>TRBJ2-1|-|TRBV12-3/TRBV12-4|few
TGTGCCAGCAGTCAGATCAATGAGCAGTTCTTC
CASSQINEQFF
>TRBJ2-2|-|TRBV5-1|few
TGCGCCAGCATAGAGACAGTTTCGCCCGGGGAGCTGTTTTTT
CASIETVSPGELFF
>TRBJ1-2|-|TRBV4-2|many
TGTGCCAGCAGCGTTCGGACAGACGAGGGCTACACCTTC
CASSVRTDEGYTF
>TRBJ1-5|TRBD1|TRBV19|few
TGTGCCAGCCCAACATGGGCTACACAGGGGGCCAGGGATGACGGCAATCAGCCCCAGCATTTT
CASPTWATQGARDDGNQPQHF
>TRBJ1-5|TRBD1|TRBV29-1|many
TGCAGCGTTTCCGGGACAGGGGGCAGTCAGCCCCAGCATTTT
CSVSGTGGSQPQHF
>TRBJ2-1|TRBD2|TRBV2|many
TGTGCCAGCAGAGCCACTAGCGGGGGGCGCAATGAGCAGTTCTTC
CASRATSGGRNEQFF
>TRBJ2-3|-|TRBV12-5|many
TGTGCTAGTGGCAGGACCGGGGTCACAGATACGCAGTATTTT
CASGRTGVTDTQYF
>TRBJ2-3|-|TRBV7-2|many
TGTGCCAGCCGATCAATAAGAGAGCAGTATTTT
CASRSIREQYF
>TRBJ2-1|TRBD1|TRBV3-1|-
TGTGCCAGCAGCCCTCGGACAGGGGCCTACAATGAGCAGTTCTTC
CASSPRTGAYNEQFF
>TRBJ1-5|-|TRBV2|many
TGTGCCAGCAGTGAAGGGGGACCCAATCAGCCCCAGCATTTT
CASSEGGPNQPQHF
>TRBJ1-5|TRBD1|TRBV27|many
TGTGCCAGCAGCCGAGACAGGGGCGTTCAGCCCCAGCATTTT
CASSRDRGVQPQHF
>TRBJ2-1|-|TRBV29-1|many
TGCAGCGTTGCTGGCCAGTTGAATGAGCAGTTCTTC
CSVAGQLNEQFF
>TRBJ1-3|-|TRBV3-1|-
TGTGCCAGCAGCCAAGTCAGAGGATCTGGAAACACCATATATTTT
CASSQVRGSGNTIYF
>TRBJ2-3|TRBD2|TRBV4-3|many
TGCGCCAGCAGCCAAGATGCTAGCGGGGGGGCATATACGCAGTATTTT
CASSQDASGGAYTQYF
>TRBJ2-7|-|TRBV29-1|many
TGCAGCGTTGAAGGGAATCACCCGTCGGAGCAGTACTTC
CSVEGNHPSEQYF
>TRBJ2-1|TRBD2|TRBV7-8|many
TGTGCCAGCAGCCCGGGACTAGCGGGGAACGATGAGCAGTTCTTC
CASSPGLAGNDEQFF
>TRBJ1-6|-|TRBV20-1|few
TGCAGTGCTAGTCCGGGATCAATTAATTCACCCCTCCACTTT
CSASPGSINSPLHF
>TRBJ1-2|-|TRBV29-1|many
TGCAGCGTTGGTACAAGATCTAACTATGGCTACACCTTC
CSVGTRSNYGYTF
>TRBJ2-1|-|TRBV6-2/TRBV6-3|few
TGTGCCAGCACCTCCGGGAGAATTAGCAACGGTGAGCAGTTCTTC
CASTSGRISNGEQFF
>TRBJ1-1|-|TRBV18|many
TGTGCCAGCTCTAGGGAAGATGCTAGTGAAGCTTTCTTT
CASSREDASEAFF
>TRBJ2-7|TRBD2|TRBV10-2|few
TGCGCCAGCAGCGCTAGCGGGAGGGGGGAGCAGTACTTC
CASSASGRGEQYF
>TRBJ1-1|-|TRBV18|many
TGTGCCAGCTCACACGGGGTCGGGGACCTTGAAGCTTTCTTT
CASSHGVGDLEAFF
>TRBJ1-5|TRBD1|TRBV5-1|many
TGCGCCAGCAGCCCGGGACAGGAGTATCAGCCCCAGCATTTT
CASSPGQEYQPQHF
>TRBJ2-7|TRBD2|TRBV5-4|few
TGTGCCAGCAGCTCTCCTAGCGGGGGGTTCTACGAGCAGTACTTC
CASSSPSGGFYEQYF